A single sample is the source of the 27 T cell receptor gamma chains below, sequenced in a study of intestinal T cells in coeliac disease. Each case's genomic DNA was extracted from ten roughly 5-µm formalin-fixed paraffin-embedded scrolls. The TRG library came from approximately 0.2 ug of biopsy DNA amplified with LymphoTrack primers. TCRdb reran clone calling via CATT on the multiplex PCR reads. The top ten hold 31% of the sample, which has 300 to 400 gamma-chain clones, 56% seen once. The sequencing input was a duodenal biopsy. Source of these receptors: a human donor who served as a control with a normal duodenal biopsy, not a healthy volunteer.

This clone is termed large (0.1 to 1%). The rearrangement links TRGV3 to TRGJ1 or TRGJ2. This CDR3 contains 14 residues. The germline gives CDR1 VTNTFY, CDR2 YDVSTARD (reference sequence). J gave up 3 bases and V 1 base, and 6 bases lay outside the gene matches. The CDR3 DNA reads TGTGCCACCTGGGACAGAGAGCGTTATTATAAGAAACTCTTT. Encoded protein: CATWDRERYYKKLF.

Judged by abundance, this clone is hyperexpanded. Other DNA sequences from this sample encode an identical CDR3 as well. The genes are TRGV9 and TRGJ1 or TRGJ2. The CDR3 runs to 10 residues. Germline CDR1 is GITISATS and CDR2 is ISYDGTV (reference sequence). V shed 6 bases and J 6 bases; nucleotides not matched to a gene: 2. CDR3 residues: CALWSYKKLF. The CDR3 coding sequence is TGTGCCTTGTGGAGTTATAAGAAACTCTTT.

This clone was seen a handful of times. The mismatch at residue 12 between this DNA's translation and the TCRdb protein of a much larger clone likely reflects a read error; the protein shown is translated from the DNA. The chain has TRGV8 and TRGJP2. CDR3 length: 16 residues. Per the germline V gene, CDR1 is VENAVY and CDR2 is YDSYNSRV. Here the CDR3 reads CATWDGSYSSDRIKTF. DNA of the CDR3: TGTGCCACCTGGGATGGTTCATATAGTAGTGATCGGATCAAGACGTTT.

This clone was counted between two and nine times. The rearrangement links TRGV3 to TRGJ1 or TRGJ2. The CDR3 runs 14 residues. The germline V gene encodes CDR1 VTNTFY and CDR2 YDVSTARD (reference sequence). The trim removed 1 base at V and 2 bases at J, leaving 5 bases unmatched. CDR3: CATWDSLYYYKKLF. The CDR3 coding sequence is TGTGCCACCTGGGACAGTTTGTATTATTATAAGAAACTCTTT.

V gene TRGV4 combines with J gene TRGJ1 or TRGJ2. The CDR3 sequence is 15 residues long. The junction had 17 bases not matched to a gene; V was cut back by 6 bases and J by 6 bases. CDR1 is EGSTGY and CDR2 is YDSYTSSV in the germline V gene. The CDR3 loop is CATWMLGRVGYKKLF. The DNA of the CDR3 is TGTGCCACCTGGATGCTTGGGAGGGTTGGTTATAAGAAACTCTTT.

The gene calls are TRGV11 and TRGJ1 or TRGJ2. TRGV11 is given ORF status, its function remaining uncertain. The junction had 16 bases not matched to a gene; V was cut back by 3 bases and J by 2 bases. This CDR3 is built from 18 residues. CDR3 loop: CACWIRAQRGRYYYKKLF. In DNA, the CDR3 is TGTGCCTGCTGGATTAGGGCCCAACGTGGGCGTTATTATTATAAGAAACTCTTT.

This clone was recorded once. The chain carries TRGV3 and TRGJ1 or TRGJ2. From germline, CDR1 is VTNTFY and CDR2 YDVSTARD (reference sequence). The CDR3 totals 14 residues. Germline trimming cut 1 base from V and 8 bases from J; bases unmatched to any gene: 11. Written as DNA, the CDR3 is TGTGCCACCTGGGACAGTTTGATTATTAATAAGAAACTCTTT. Amino acids: CATWDSLIINKKLF.

This rearrangement joins TRGV8 to TRGJ1 or TRGJ2. With 5 bases clipped from V and 1 base from J, the junction kept 11 bases outside the gene matches. The CDR3 covers 15 residues. Germline lookup yields CDR1 VENAVY and CDR2 YDSYNSRV. CDR3 sequence reads: CATWVLAANYYKKLF. CDR3 DNA: TGTGCCACCTGGGTTCTTGCTGCCAATTATTATAAGAAACTCTTT.

This rearrangement joins TRGV10 to TRGJP1. TRGV10 is given ORF status, its function remaining uncertain. The CDR3 length is 12 residues. This chain's CDR3 is CACVGPGRFKIF. The CDR3 coding sequence is TGTGCCTGCGTGGGACCTGGGAGGTTCAAGATATTT.

V usage is TRGV8 and J usage is TRGJ1 or TRGJ2. Germline V gene sequence: CDR1 VENAVY, CDR2 YDSYNSRV. This CDR3 comprises 13 residues. Unmatched junction bases numbered 17, after V lost 5 bases and J lost 13 bases. CDR3 DNA: TGTGCCACCTGGGGTTTAGGGGGTATAAGAAAACTCTTT. As protein: CATWGLGGIRKLF.

The chain uses TRGV10 and TRGJ1 or TRGJ2. TRGV10 is annotated as an ORF whose role is uncertain. The CDR3 contains 16 residues. V lost 8 bases and J lost 12; bases outside the gene matches: 26. CDR3: CAAWDHGNILLIGKLF. CDR3 bases: TGTGCTGCGTGGGATCACGGGAACATACTCCTAATTGGGAAACTCTTT.

The chain is built from TRGV5 and TRGJ1 or TRGJ2. V dropped 9 bases and J dropped 0; count of bases not matched to a gene: 5. Germline loops: CDR1 VINAFY, CDR2 YDVSNSKD. The CDR3 runs 12 residues. The CDR3 loop is CATVVNYYKKLF. CDR3 DNA: TGTGCCACCGTGGTGAATTATTATAAGAAACTCTTT.

CDR3 sequence reads: CATWDGPKLF. Written as DNA, the CDR3 is TGTGCCACCTGGGATGGCCCGAAACTCTTT. The chain is built from TRGV4 and TRGJ1 or TRGJ2. Germline CDR1 reads EGSTGY; CDR2 reads YDSYTSSV. Germline trimming cut 1 base from V and 12 bases from J; bases unmatched to any gene: 3. CDR3 length: 10 residues.

This clone has just one count. The V call is TRGV10, the J call TRGJ1 or TRGJ2. TRGV10 carries the ORF label, with uncertain function. The CDR3 length is 12 residues. Losses at the gene ends were 8 bases for V and 13 bases for J; bases not matched to a gene: 15. The CDR3 sequence: CAAWDFSIRKLF. The CDR3 DNA sequence: TGTGCTGCGTGGGATTTTTCAATAAGAAAACTCTTT.

This chain uses TRGV5 with TRGJ1 or TRGJ2. Trimming took 9 bases from V and 7 from J; bases not matched to a gene: 15. The CDR3 has 13 residues. Germline assignment: CDR1 VINAFY and CDR2 YDVSNSKD. In nucleotides, the CDR3 is TGTGCCACCGTGGGACAGGCGGGGTATAAGAAACTCTTT. Protein sequence: CATVGQAGYKKLF.

The V gene is TRGV9, the J gene TRGJ1 or TRGJ2. The CDR3 contains 13 residues. Losses at the gene ends were 5 bases for V and 2 bases for J; bases not matched to a gene: 6. The V gene's germline CDR1 is GITISATS and CDR2 ISYDGTV (reference sequence). The CDR3 bases are TGTGCCTTGTGGGGAGCCCATTATTATAAGAAACTCTTT. This sequence encodes CALWGAHYYKKLF.

This sequence joins TRGV10 and TRGJ1 or TRGJ2. TRGV10 is sorted into the ORF group, with uncertain function. The CDR3 contains 12 residues. V shed 12 bases, J shed 7 bases, and the junction held 13 bases outside the gene matches. The chain's CDR3 is CAAGIMRYKKLF. CDR3 nucleotides: TGTGCTGCTGGGATTATGCGGTATAAGAAACTCTTT.

This clone is labeled as hyperexpanded. This sample also contains other DNA sequences that code for the same CDR3. The chain links TRGV5 to TRGJ1 or TRGJ2. This CDR3 has 10 residues. Germline loops: CDR1 VINAFY, CDR2 YDVSNSKD. J lost 9 bases, V lost 6 bases, and 5 bases had no gene match. CDR3 residues: CATWTLKKLF. CDR3 bases: TGTGCCACCTGGACCCTTAAGAAACTCTTT.

The rearrangement links TRGV9 to TRGJ1 or TRGJ2. V shed 6 bases and J 4 bases; nucleotides not matched to a gene: 6. CDR3 length: 12 residues. Germline V CDR1 and CDR2: GITISATS, ISYDGTV (reference sequence). The CDR3 bases are TGTGCCTTGTGGAGGCTCTATTATAAGAAACTCTTT. Its translation: CALWRLYYKKLF.

By share of the sample, this clone is hyperexpanded (1% or more). V and J are TRGV5 and TRGJ1 or TRGJ2. Germline CDR1 reads VINAFY; CDR2 reads YDVSNSKD. The CDR3 has 9 residues. V was clipped by 0 bases and J by 16 bases; unmatched bases: 3. CDR3: CATWDRPLF. CDR3 nucleotides: TGTGCCACCTGGGACAGGCCCCTCTTT.

CDR3 bases: TGTGCCACCTGGGATGGGCACGAGAAACTCTTT. It encodes CATWDGHEKLF. This rearrangement joins TRGV4 to TRGJ1 or TRGJ2. J gave up 11 bases and V 0 bases, and 4 bases lay outside the gene matches. This CDR3 is built from 11 residues. The germline gives CDR1 EGSTGY, CDR2 YDSYTSSV.

The chain uses TRGV10 and TRGJP1. TRGV10 is labeled an ORF, and its function is uncertain. The ends lost 8 bases at V and 2 bases at J; junction bases unmatched: 21. This CDR3 is 19 amino acids long. CDR3 bases: TGTGCTGCGTGGGATTATAGTGCCCCTATATGGACCACTGGTTGGTTCAAGATATTT. This sequence encodes CAAWDYSAPIWTTGWFKIF.

The chain carries TRGV10 and TRGJP1. TRGV10 is classed as an ORF, of uncertain function. Unmatched junction bases numbered 22, after V lost 8 bases and J lost 0 bases. The CDR3 has 20 residues. CDR3: CAAWLLQPKGDYTTGWFKIF. The CDR3 bases are TGTGCTGCGTGGCTCCTGCAACCGAAGGGGGACTATACCACTGGTTGGTTCAAGATATTT.

The V call is TRGV8, the J call TRGJP1. The CDR3 spans 12 residues. J was trimmed by 10 bases and V by 3 bases; bases with no gene match: 5. Per germline, CDR1 VENAVY and CDR2 YDSYNSRV. The CDR3 DNA follows: TGTGCCACCTGGGATTGGTTTTGGTTCAAGATATTT. Amino acids: CATWDWFWFKIF.

This clone turned up a few times. Translating this DNA gives a protein that differs at residue 3 from the TCRdb one, which belongs to a much larger clone; a read error is likely, and the protein shown is this translation. CDR3 sequence reads: CAAWDGRHYKKLF. DNA for the CDR3: TGTGCCGCCTGGGACGGGCGGCATTATAAGAAACTCTTT. V gene TRGV2 combines with J gene TRGJ1 or TRGJ2. Germline V CDR1 and CDR2: EGSNGY, YDSYNSKV. CDR3 size: 13 residues.

This clone is hyperexpanded in the sample. The V call is TRGV4, the J call TRGJ1 or TRGJ2. Germline lookup yields CDR1 EGSTGY and CDR2 YDSYTSSV. J was trimmed by 4 bases and V by 4 bases; bases with no gene match: 4. This CDR3 is built from 12 residues. Here the CDR3 DNA reads TGTGCCACCTGGGAGGTCTATTATAAGAAACTCTTT. It is translated as CATWEVYYKKLF.

The V gene is TRGV10, the J gene TRGJ1 or TRGJ2. TRGV10 is reported as an ORF; its role is uncertain. This CDR3 comprises 14 residues. V shed 8 bases and J 6 bases; nucleotides not matched to a gene: 14. In nucleotides, the CDR3 is TGTGCTGCGTGGGATAGAGGTTGGGGTTATAAGAAACTCTTT. Its translation: CAAWDRGWGYKKLF.